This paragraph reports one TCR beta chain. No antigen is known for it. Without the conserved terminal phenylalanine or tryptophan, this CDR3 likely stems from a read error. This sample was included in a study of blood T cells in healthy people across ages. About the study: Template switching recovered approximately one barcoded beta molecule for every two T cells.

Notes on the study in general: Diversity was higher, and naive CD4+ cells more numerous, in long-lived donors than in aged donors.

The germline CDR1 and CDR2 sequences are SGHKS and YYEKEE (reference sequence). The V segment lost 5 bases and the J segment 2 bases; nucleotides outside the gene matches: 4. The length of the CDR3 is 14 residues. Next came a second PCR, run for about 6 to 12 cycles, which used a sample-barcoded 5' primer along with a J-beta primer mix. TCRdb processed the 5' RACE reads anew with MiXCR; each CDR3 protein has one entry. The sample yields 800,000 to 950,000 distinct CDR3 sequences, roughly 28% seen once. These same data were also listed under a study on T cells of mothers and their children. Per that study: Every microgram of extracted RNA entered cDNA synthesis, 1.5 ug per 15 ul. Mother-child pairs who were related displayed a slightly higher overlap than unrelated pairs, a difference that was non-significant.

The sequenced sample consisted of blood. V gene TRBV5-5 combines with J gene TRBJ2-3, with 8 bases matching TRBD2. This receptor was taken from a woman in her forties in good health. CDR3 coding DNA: TGTGCCAGCAGTCTGACTAGCGTCACAGATACGCAGTATTGT. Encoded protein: CASSLTSVTDTQYC.